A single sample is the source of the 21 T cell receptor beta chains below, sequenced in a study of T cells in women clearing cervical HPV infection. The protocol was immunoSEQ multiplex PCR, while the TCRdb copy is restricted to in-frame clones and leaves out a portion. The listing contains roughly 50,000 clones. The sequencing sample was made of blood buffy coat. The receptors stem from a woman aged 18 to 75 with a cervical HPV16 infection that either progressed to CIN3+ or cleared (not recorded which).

The covered CDR3 bases are TGTGCCAGCAGTGACTCGGTTGGGACTAGCGGGAATGAG. Translation gives CASSDSVGTSGNE. The whole CDR3 sequence is CASSDSVGTSGNEQFF. The rearrangement uses TRBV6-4 and TRBJ2-1; 12 bases agree with TRBD2. The read falls 3 residues short of the CDR3 end, and the missing part is taken from the germline J gene. The CDR3 loop spans 16 amino acids. Germline loops: CDR1 MRHNA, CDR2 SNTAGT. V dropped 0 bases and J dropped 7; count of bases not matched to a gene: 4.

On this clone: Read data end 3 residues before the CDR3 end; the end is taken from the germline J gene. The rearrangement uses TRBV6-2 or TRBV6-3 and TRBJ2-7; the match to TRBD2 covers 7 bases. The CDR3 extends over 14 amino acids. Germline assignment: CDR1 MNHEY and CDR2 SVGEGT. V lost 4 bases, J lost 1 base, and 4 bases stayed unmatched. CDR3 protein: CASSSSGASYEQYF. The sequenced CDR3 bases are TGTGCCAGCAGTTCGAGCGGGGCTTCCTACGAG.

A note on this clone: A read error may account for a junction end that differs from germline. The CDR3 here is CTSSQEGGDSYEQYF. The CDR3 bases that were read are TGCACCAGCAGCCAAGAAGGGGGAGACTCCTACGAG. The genes are TRBV4-1 and TRBJ2-7; a weak D match, TRBD1 (6 bases). The missing CDR3 end, 3 residues past where the read stops, is filled in from the germline J gene. The CDR3 extends over 15 amino acids. Germline V gene data show CDR1 as MGHRA and CDR2 as YSYEKL.

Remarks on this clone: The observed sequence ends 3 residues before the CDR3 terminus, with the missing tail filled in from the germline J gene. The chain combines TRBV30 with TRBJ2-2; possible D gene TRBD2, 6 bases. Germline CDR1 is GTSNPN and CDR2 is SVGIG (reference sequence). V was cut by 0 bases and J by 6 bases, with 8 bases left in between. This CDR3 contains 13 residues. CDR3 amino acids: CAWSVRLAGELFF. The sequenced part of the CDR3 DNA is TGTGCCTGGAGTGTTAGACTAGCCGGGGAG.

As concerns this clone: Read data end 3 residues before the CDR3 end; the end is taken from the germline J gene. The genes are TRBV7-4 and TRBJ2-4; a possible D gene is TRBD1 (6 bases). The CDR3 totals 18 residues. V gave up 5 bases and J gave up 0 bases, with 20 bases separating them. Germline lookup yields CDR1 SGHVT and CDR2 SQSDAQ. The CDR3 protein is CASSPRGYEFLAKNIQYF. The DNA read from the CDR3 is TGTGCCAGCAGCCCTAGGGGGTATGAATTTTTAGCCAAAAACATT.

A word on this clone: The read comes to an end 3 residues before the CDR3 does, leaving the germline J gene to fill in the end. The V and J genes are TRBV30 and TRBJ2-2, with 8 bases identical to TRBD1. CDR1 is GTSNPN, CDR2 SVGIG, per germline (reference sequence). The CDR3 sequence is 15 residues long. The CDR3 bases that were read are TGTGCCTGGAGTGTAAGGCAGGGGGCGGATGAAAAG. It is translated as CAWSVRQGADEK. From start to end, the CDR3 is CAWSVRQGADEKLFF.

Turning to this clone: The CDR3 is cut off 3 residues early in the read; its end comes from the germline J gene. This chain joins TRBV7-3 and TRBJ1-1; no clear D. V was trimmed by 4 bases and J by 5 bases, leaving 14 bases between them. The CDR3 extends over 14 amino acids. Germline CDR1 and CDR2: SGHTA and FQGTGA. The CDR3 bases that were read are TGTGCCAGCAGCTCCATGCCAGGTAGTACTGAA. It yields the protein CASSSMPGSTE. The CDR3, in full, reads CASSSMPGSTEAFF.

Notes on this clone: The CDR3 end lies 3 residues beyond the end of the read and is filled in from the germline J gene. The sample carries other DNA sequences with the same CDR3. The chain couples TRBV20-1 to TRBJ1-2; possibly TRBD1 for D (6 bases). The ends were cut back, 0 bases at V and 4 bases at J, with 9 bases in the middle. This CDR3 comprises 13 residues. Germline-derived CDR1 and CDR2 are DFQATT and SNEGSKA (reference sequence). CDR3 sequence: CSAREGAAYGYTF. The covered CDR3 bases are TGCAGTGCTAGAGAGGGGGCGGCCTATGGC.

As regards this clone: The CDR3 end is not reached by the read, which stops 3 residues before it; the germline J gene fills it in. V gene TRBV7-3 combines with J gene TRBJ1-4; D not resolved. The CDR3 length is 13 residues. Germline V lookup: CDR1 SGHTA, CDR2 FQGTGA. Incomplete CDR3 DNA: TGTGCCAGCAGCTTAATAGTCGATTCACCA. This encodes CASSLIVDSP. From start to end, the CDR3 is CASSLIVDSPLFF.

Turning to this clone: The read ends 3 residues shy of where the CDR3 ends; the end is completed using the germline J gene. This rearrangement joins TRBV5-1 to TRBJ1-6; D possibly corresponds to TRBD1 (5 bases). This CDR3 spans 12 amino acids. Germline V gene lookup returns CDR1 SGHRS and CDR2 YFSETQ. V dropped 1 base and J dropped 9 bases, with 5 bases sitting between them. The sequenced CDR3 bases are TGCGCCAGCAGCTTGACAGGTTCACCC. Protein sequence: CASSLTGSP. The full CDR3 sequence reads CASSLTGSPLHF.

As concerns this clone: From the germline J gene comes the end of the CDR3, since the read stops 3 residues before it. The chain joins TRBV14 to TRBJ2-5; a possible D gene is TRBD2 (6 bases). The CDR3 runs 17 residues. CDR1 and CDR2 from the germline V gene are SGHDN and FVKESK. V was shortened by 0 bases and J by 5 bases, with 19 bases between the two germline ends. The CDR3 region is CASSQEGLGEARETQYF. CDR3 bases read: TGTGCCAGCAGCCAAGAGGGCTTAGGGGAGGCCCGGGAGACC.

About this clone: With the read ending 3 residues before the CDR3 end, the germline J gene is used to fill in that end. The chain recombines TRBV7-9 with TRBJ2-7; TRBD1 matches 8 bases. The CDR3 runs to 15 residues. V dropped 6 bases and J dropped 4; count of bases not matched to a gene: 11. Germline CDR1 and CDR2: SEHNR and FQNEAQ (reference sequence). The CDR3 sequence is CASSSPGTGSYEQYF. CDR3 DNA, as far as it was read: TGTGCCAGCAGTTCACCCGGGACAGGCTCTTACGAG.

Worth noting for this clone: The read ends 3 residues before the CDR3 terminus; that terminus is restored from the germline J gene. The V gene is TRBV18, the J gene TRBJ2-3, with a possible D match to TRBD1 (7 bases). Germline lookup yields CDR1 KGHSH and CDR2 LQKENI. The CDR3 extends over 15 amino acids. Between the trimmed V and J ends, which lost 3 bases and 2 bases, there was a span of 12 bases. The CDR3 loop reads CASSPQGEVTDTQYF. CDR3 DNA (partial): TGTGCCAGCTCACCCCAGGGGGAGGTCACAGATACG.

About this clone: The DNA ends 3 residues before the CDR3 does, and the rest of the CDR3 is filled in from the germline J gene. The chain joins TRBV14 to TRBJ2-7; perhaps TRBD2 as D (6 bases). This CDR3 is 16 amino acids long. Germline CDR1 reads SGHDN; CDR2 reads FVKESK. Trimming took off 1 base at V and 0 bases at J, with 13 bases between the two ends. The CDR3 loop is CASSQGMVAASYEQYF. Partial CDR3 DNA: TGTGCCAGCAGCCAAGGTATGGTAGCGGCCTCCTACGAG.

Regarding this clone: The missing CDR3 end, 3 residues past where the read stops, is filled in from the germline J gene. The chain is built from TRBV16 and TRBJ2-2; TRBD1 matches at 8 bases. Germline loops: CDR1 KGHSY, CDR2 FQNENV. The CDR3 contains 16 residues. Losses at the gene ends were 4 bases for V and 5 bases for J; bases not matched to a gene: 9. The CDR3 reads CASSPRTGKWTGELFF. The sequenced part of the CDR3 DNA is TGTGCCAGCAGCCCAAGGACAGGGAAGTGGACCGGGGAG.

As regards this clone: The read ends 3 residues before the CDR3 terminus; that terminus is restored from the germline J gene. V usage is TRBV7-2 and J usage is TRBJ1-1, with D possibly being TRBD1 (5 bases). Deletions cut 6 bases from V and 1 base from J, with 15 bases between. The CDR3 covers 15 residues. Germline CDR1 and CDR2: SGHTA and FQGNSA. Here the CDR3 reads CASSFTGVGNTEAFF. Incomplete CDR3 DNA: TGTGCCAGCAGTTTCACGGGGGTCGGGAACACTGAA. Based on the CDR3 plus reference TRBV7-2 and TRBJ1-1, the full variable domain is GAGVSQSPSNKVTEKGKDVELRCDPISGHTALYWYRQSLGQGLEFLIYFQGNSAPDKSGLPSDRFSAERTGGSVSTLTIQRTQQEDSAVYLCASSFTGVGNTEAFFGQGTRLTVV.

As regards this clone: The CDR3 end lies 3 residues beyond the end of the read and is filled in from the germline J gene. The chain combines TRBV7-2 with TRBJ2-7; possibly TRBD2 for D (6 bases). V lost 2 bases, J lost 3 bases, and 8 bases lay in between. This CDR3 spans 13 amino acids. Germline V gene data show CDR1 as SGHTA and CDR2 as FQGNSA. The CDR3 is CASSLSGVYEQYF. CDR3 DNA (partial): TGTGCCAGCAGCTTATCGGGGGTCTACGAG.

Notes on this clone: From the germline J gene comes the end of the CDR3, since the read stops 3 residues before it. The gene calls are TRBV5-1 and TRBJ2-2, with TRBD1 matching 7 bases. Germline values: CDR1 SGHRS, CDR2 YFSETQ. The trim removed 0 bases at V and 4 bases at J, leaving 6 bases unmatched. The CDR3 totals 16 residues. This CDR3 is CASSLGLGTATGELFF. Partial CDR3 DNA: TGCGCCAGCAGCTTGGGCCTCGGGACAGCCACCGGGGAG.

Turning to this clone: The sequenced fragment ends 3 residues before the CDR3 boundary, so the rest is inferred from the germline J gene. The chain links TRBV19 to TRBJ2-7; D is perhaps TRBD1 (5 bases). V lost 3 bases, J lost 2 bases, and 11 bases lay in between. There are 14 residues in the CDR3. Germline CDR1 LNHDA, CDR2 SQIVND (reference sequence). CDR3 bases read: TGTGCCAGTAGTATTGACAGCTCCACCTACGAG. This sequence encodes CASSIDSSTYE. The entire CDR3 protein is CASSIDSSTYEQYF.

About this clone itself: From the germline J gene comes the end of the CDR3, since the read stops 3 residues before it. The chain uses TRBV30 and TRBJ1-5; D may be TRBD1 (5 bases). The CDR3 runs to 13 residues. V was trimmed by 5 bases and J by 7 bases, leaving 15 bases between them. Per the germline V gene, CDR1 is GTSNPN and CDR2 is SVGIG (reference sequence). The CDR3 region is CAWAYSEGQPQHF. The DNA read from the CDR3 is TGTGCCTGGGCTTACAGTGAGGGGCAGCCC.

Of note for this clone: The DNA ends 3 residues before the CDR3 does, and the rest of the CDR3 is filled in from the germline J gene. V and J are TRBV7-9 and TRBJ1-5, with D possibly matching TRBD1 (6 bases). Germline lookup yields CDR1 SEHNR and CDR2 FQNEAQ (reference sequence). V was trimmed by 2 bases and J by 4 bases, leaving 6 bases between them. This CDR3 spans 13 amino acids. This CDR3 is CASSLTGNQPQHF. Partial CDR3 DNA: TGTGCCAGCAGCTTAACAGGGAATCAGCCC. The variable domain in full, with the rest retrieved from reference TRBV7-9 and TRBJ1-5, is DTGVSQNPRHKITKRGQNVTFRCDPISEHNRLYWYRQTLGQGPEFLTYFQNEAQLEKSRLLSDRFSAERPKGSFSTLEIQRTEQGDSAMYLCASSLTGNQPQHFGDGTRLSIL.